These 20 T cell receptor beta chains were all obtained from the same sample, sequenced in a study of blood T cell repertoires in COVID-19 (dated by TCRdb to about 2020). Receptors were amplified or captured by the immunoSEQ multiplex PCR assay. The immuneACCESS repertoire file appears here via TCRdb, limited to in-frame rearrangements. These files lack a portion of the clones; in checked studies, under half of the deficit traces to unresolved V genes, and the cause of the others is not known. This sample is represented by a few hundred thousand clones; roughly nine tenths of them were singletons. Together, the top ten hold about 0.9% of the sample. The sample taken for sequencing was PBMCs or T cells enriched from blood (not recorded which). These receptors were taken from a woman aged 35 to 49 who had been exposed to COVID-19.

The rearrangement uses TRBV7-2 and TRBJ1-3; D is unclear. The germline V and J ends were trimmed by 0 bases and 2 bases, with 8 bases remaining between them. The CDR3 totals 15 residues. The germline V gene has CDR1 SGHTA and CDR2 FQGNSA. The CDR3 nucleotides read TGTGCCAGCAGCTTAGCCGGTGTTACTGGAAACACCATATATTTT. This sequence encodes CASSLAGVTGNTIYF.

The gene calls are TRBV15 and TRBJ1-5, with D unclear. This CDR3 comprises 15 residues. The V gene's germline CDR1 is LNHNV and CDR2 YYDKDF (reference sequence). V was clipped by 1 base and J by 7 bases, with 14 bases between them. The CDR3 nucleotides are TGTGCCACCAGCAGAGGGACCGTGGAGGGCCAGCCCCAGCATTTT. This sequence encodes CATSRGTVEGQPQHF.

This rearrangement joins TRBV7-9 to TRBJ1-1; D gene ambiguous. Trimming cost V 5 bases and J 0 bases, with 10 bases left between them. The CDR3 runs to 14 residues. Germline V gives CDR1 SEHNR, CDR2 FQNEAQ (reference sequence). CDR3 bases: TGTGCCAGCAGCCCTAGAGGGATGAACACTGAAGCTTTCTTT. It yields the protein CASSPRGMNTEAFF.

The rearrangement joins TRBV10-2 to TRBJ1-5; D not certain. V was cut by 4 bases and J by 0 bases, with 13 bases left in between. The length of the CDR3 is 16 residues. Looked up from germline, CDR1 is WSHSY and CDR2 is SAAADI. CDR3 coding DNA: TGCGCCAGCAGTGGGGTGACATCAGATAGCAATCAGCCCCAGCATTTT. Translating gives CASSGVTSDSNQPQHF.

The chain is built from TRBV7-2 and TRBJ2-7; 9 bases align to TRBD2. CDR3 length: 16 residues. Germline values: CDR1 SGHTA, CDR2 FQGNSA. With V trimmed by 4 bases and J by 5 bases, 12 bases remained unmatched. The CDR3 protein is CASSSFGGTSSNEQYF. CDR3 in DNA: TGTGCCAGCAGCTCTTTCGGCGGGACTAGCAGTAACGAGCAGTACTTC.

The V and J genes are TRBV24-1 and TRBJ2-1; TRBD2 is a possible D gene (5 bases). V lost 3 bases and J lost 10, with 12 bases in between. CDR1 is KGHDR, CDR2 SFDVKD, per germline. This CDR3 has 13 amino acids. CDR3 coding DNA: TGTGCCACCAGTGATGGGGTTCGGAGGGAGCAGTTCTTC. Residues: CATSDGVRREQFF.

This chain uses TRBV6-5 with TRBJ2-7; D possibly corresponds to TRBD1 (5 bases). The CDR3 spans 14 residues. Trimming took off 7 bases at V and 3 bases at J, with 16 bases between the two ends. Germline V gene data show CDR1 as MNHEY and CDR2 as SVGAGI. CDR3 DNA sequence: TGTGCCAGCACCAAGCAGGGTTATCGCTACGAGCAGTACTTC. It translates to CASTKQGYRYEQYF.

CDR3 amino acids: CASSTRLAGVRNEQFF. CDR3 coding DNA: TGTGCCAGCAGCACCCGACTAGCGGGAGTGAGAAATGAGCAGTTCTTC. The chain employs TRBV21-1 and TRBJ2-1; the listed D gene, TRBD2, was not tested against the DNA. TRBV21-1 is flagged as a pseudogene. CDR3 length: 16 amino acids.

V usage is TRBV5-4 and J usage is TRBJ2-7, with 9 bases identical to TRBD1. The trim removed 1 base at V and 5 bases at J, leaving 7 bases unmatched. The CDR3 is 15 residues long. Germline V gives CDR1 SGHNT, CDR2 YYREEE (reference sequence). CDR3 nucleotide sequence: TGTGCCAGCAGCTTGTTCGACAGGGGGAGGAACGAGCAGTACTTC. Amino acid sequence: CASSLFDRGRNEQYF.

This rearrangement joins TRBV7-9 to TRBJ2-3; 16 positions match TRBD2. V shed 5 bases, J shed 10 bases, and the junction held 15 bases outside the gene matches. The CDR3 runs to 18 residues. The germline CDR1 and CDR2 sequences are SEHNR and FQNEAQ (reference sequence). Here the CDR3 DNA reads TGTGCCAGCAGCCCCCCCGGGACTAGCGGGAGGGACGCCCGTTCGCAGTATTTT. Protein product: CASSPPGTSGRDARSQYF.

V is TRBV6-2 or TRBV6-3 and J is TRBJ1-2, with unresolved D. The CDR3 has 13 amino acids. CDR1 is MNHEY and CDR2 is SVGEGT in the germline V gene. The V end was cut by 2 bases, the J end by 8 bases, with 12 bases between. CDR3 sequence (DNA): TGTGCCAGCAGTTACGAGGCCGCTCGGGGCTACACCTTC. It encodes CASSYEAARGYTF.

The chain couples TRBV19 to TRBJ1-2; D is perhaps TRBD1 (5 bases). The V end lost 4 bases, the J end lost 7 bases, and 19 bases lay between the germline ends. The CDR3 spans 15 residues. Per germline, CDR1 LNHDA and CDR2 SQIVND (reference sequence). CDR3: CASSRETGFLSGYTF. For the CDR3, the DNA is TGTGCCAGTAGTAGGGAAACAGGTTTTCTATCTGGCTACACCTTC.

The count of this clone is one. V and J are TRBV7-8 and TRBJ1-5, with 8 bases lining up with TRBD1. Per the germline V gene, CDR1 is SGHVS and CDR2 is FQNEAQ. Losses at the gene ends were 5 bases for V and 7 bases for J; bases not matched to a gene: 7. This CDR3 region has 14 residues. The CDR3 DNA reads TGTGCCAGCAGCGTTAGACAGGGGAGGCAGCCCCAGCATTTT. Protein sequence: CASSVRQGRQPQHF.

V is TRBV7-9 and J is TRBJ1-1; possible D gene TRBD1, 5 bases. CDR3 length: 12 amino acids. Germline V gene data show CDR1 as SEHNR and CDR2 as FQNEAQ (reference sequence). The germline V and J ends were trimmed by 1 base and 6 bases, with 6 bases remaining between them. The CDR3 spells CASSLGQSEAFF. The CDR3 region has the DNA TGTGCCAGCAGCTTAGGACAGTCTGAAGCTTTCTTT.

This clone has just a few counts. This chain uses TRBV30 with TRBJ1-5, with 8 nucleotides matching TRBD1. There are 14 residues in the CDR3. Germline trimming cut 4 bases from V and 6 bases from J; bases unmatched to any gene: 8. The germline V gene encodes CDR1 GTSNPN and CDR2 SVGIG (reference sequence). The CDR3 is CAWNRQGYTQPQHF. The CDR3 region has the DNA TGTGCCTGGAATCGACAGGGGTACACTCAGCCCCAGCATTTT.

In its sample, this clone was seen once. The chain joins TRBV10-3 to TRBJ2-7, with D possibly being TRBD1 (5 bases). Germline V CDR1 and CDR2: ENHRY, SYGVKD. The V and J ends lost 8 bases and 6 bases respectively, with 17 bases between them. The length of the CDR3 is 13 residues. CDR3 DNA sequence: TGTGCCATCGGACACCCAGGGATCGGCGAGCAGTACTTC. It translates to CAIGHPGIGEQYF.

This chain joins TRBV3-1 (or the pseudogene TRBV3-2) and TRBJ1-2; 8 bases map to TRBD1. Germline trimming cut 3 bases from V and 2 bases from J; bases unmatched to any gene: 11. The CDR3 has 17 amino acids. Germline V CDR1 and CDR2: LGHDT, YNNKEL (reference sequence). CDR3 DNA sequence: TGTGCCAGCAGCCATACCCCCAAGGGACAGGCGAACTATGGCTACACCTTC. It codes for CASSHTPKGQANYGYTF.

This clone was observed a handful of times. The CDR3 is CASSLGQSKQDYGYTF. In nucleotides, the CDR3 is TGTGCCAGCAGCTTAGGACAGAGTAAGCAAGACTATGGCTACACCTTC. The rearrangement joins TRBV7-6 to TRBJ1-2; tentatively, D is TRBD1 (5 bases). From germline, CDR1 is SGHVS and CDR2 FNYEAQ. V shed 1 base and J shed 3 bases, with 15 bases lying between them. CDR3 length: 16 residues.

The rearrangement uses TRBV5-1 and TRBJ1-4; no definite D call. The CDR3 loop spans 12 amino acids. Germline CDR1 is SGHRS and CDR2 is YFSETQ. Trimming shortened V by 5 bases and J by 8 bases, and 10 bases separated the two germline ends. The CDR3 region has the DNA TGCGCCAGCAGTGCACCGGGGGAAAAACTGTTTTTT. Residues: CASSAPGEKLFF. Full variable domain (missing parts from reference TRBV5-1 and TRBJ1-4): KAGVTQTPRYLIKTRGQQVTLSCSPISGHRSVSWYQQTPGQGLQFLFEYFSETQRNKGNFPGRFSGRQFSNSRSEMNVSTLELGDSALYLCASSAPGEKLFFGSGTQLSVL.

The chain employs TRBV18 and TRBJ2-5, with 7 nucleotides matching TRBD2. Losses at the gene ends were 3 bases for V and 8 bases for J; bases not matched to a gene: 3. Germline CDR1 KGHSH, CDR2 LQKENI. The CDR3 contains 12 residues. The CDR3: CASSPAGDTQYF. DNA for the CDR3: TGTGCCAGCTCACCTGCGGGAGACACCCAGTACTTC. The entire variable domain, with the rest obtained from reference TRBV18 and TRBJ2-5, is as follows: NAGVMQNPRHLVRRRGQEARLRCSPMKGHSHVYWYRQLPEEGLKFMVYLQKENIIDESGMPKERFSAEFPKEGPSILRIQQVVRGDSAAYFCASSPAGDTQYFGPGTRLLVL.